This T cell receptor beta chain came from a study of response to subunit inactivated influenza vaccine. General study findings and limits: After each seasonal influenza vaccination, few new T cells are recruited, the authors suggested.

This CDR3 is 19 amino acids long. After removal of 4 bases from V and 6 bases from J, the junction contained 15 bases not matched to a gene. CDR1 and CDR2 from the germline V gene are LGHDT and YNNKEL (reference sequence). TCRdb independently ran MiXCR on the RT-PCR reads; one entry per CDR3 protein. The sample shows around 580,000 distinct CDR3 sequences, 12% of them seen only once. In this sample, this clonotype turned up many times. Its antigen is undetermined. J is TRBJ2-1 and V is TRBV3-1; TRBD2 matches at 13 bases. Material: PBMCs from blood, obtained on the day of vaccination. This TCR derives from a man between 45 and 60 years old who received an inactivated influenza vaccine. The CDR3 DNA reads as TGTGCCAGCAGCCGTAAGGTACTAGCGGGAGGGCATAGGGGCAATGAGCAGTTCTTC. This sequence encodes CASSRKVLAGGHRGNEQFF.